These T cell receptor beta chains were read from a single sample in a study of radiotherapy plus CTLA-4 blockade in lung cancer. Assay used: immunoSEQ multiplex PCR; TCRdb lists only in-frame clones, some missing. The profile shows approximately 52,000 clones, 65% to 85% of them singletons. Sample: peripheral blood, taken from a patient treated with radiotherapy plus ipilimumab. The receptors were gathered from a human donor with non-small cell lung cancer whose response to radiotherapy plus ipilimumab could not be evaluated. Both conserved end residues are trimmed from each CDR3. D genes are given only for firm matches.

cdr3_aa v_call d_call
ASTPVSRGELF TRBV7-6 .
ASSGPQGASEAF TRBV9 TRBD1
ASSMGTAPRQPQH TRBV19 TRBD1
ASSPTFNYGYT TRBV5-1 .
ASSPQGWQETQY TRBV5-6 TRBD1
ASSVTGVYGYT TRBV6-1 TRBD1
ASSPLWQGGIEPQH TRBV7-2 .
ASTPGLMSGGELF TRBV19 .
ASSTRQDEQY TRBV19 .
ASNQEAGELF TRBV2 .
ASSPKFSGGTGELF TRBV7-3 TRBD2
ASRRGSGANVLT TRBV6-5 .
ASSPRGKETQY TRBV7-9 .
ASAGYGYT TRBV6-1 .
ASSFGSTDTQY TRBV5-8 .
ASSPTGSASYEQY TRBV19 .
ASSNLGQGDEKLF TRBV5-4 TRBD1
ASSSPSRGGRTEAF TRBV28 TRBD1
ASSLQGNNEKLF TRBV7-2 .
ASSATGWSNQPQH TRBV9 TRBD1
ASSWEGGIGEQY TRBV7-2 TRBD1
ASSLLQSPYEQY TRBV11-2 .
ASSLAPGVNTGELF TRBV7-2 .
ASSPTVNYGYT TRBV5-1 .
SVWGGSSYEQY TRBV29-1 .